The next 11 T cell receptor beta chains were all read from a single sample in a study of a mutant IDH1 vaccine in newly diagnosed glioma. The assay was immunoSEQ multiplex PCR, and TCRdb's table has in-frame clones only and misses some. The profile shows approximately 60,000 clones, less than 90% of them singletons. No antigen is known for these receptors. Time point indicated: week 35, safety follow-up. The study gave 300 ug of mutant IDH1 20-mer peptide per vaccine dose, with topical imiquimod. The source material was PBMCs, sampled from a glioma patient whose treatment included an IDH1 peptide vaccine. These receptors all stem from a man aged 40-49 years with glioma.

V usage is TRBV9 and J usage is TRBJ2-7, with D hard to call. The CDR3 is 15 amino acids. The V gene's germline CDR1 is SGDLS and CDR2 YYNGEE. Trimming cost V 3 bases and J 0 bases, with 13 bases left between them. The CDR3 loop is CASSAPPGGSYEQYF. The DNA of the CDR3 is TGTGCCAGCAGCGCCCCCCCGGGCGGCTCCTACGAGCAGTACTTC.

The J gene is TRBJ1-2, the V gene TRBV10-1; 9 positions agree with TRBD1. CDR3 length equals 19 residues. The ends lost 2 bases at V and 3 bases at J; junction bases unmatched: 16. The V gene's germline CDR1 is WNHNN and CDR2 SYGVQD (reference sequence). CDR3 nucleotides: TGCGCCAGCAGTGAGGGGTACACGGGACAGGGAGGTGTGGACTATGGCTACACCTTC. Its protein product is CASSEGYTGQGGVDYGYTF.

A remark on this clone: The sample holds other DNA sequences that translate to the same CDR3. The rearrangement joins TRBV2 to TRBJ1-5; maybe TRBD1 (5 bases). This CDR3 comprises 14 residues. Germline V lookup: CDR1 SNHLY, CDR2 FYNNEI. V lost 3 bases, J lost 6 bases, and 12 bases lay in between. The CDR3 loop reads CASSENQGSQPQHF. The CDR3, as DNA: TGTGCCAGCAGTGAGAATCAGGGTAGTCAGCCCCAGCATTTT.

The genes are TRBV27 and TRBJ2-7; a weak D match, TRBD1 (6 bases). CDR3 length: 14 amino acids. Trimming took off 5 bases at V and 4 bases at J, with 15 bases between the two ends. The germline CDR1 and CDR2 sequences are MNHEY and SMNVEV (reference sequence). CDR3 in amino acids: CASSGHGQIYEQYF. The CDR3 coding sequence is TGTGCCAGCAGTGGACACGGACAGATTTACGAGCAGTACTTC.

The rearrangement joins TRBV5-1 to TRBJ2-7; D is unclear. There are 12 residues in the CDR3. Germline V gene data show CDR1 as SGHRS and CDR2 as YFSETQ. The V end lost 3 bases, the J end lost 0 bases, and 4 bases lay between the germline ends. The DNA for the CDR3 is TGCGCCAGCAGCTCGGACTCCTACGAGCAGTACTTC. Its protein is CASSSDSYEQYF.

The chain's CDR3 is CASSPQVNTQYF. The CDR3 DNA sequence: TGTGCCAGCTCACCACAGGTGAATACGCAGTATTTT. This chain joins TRBV18 and TRBJ2-3; D is uncertain. V was cut by 1 base and J by 7 bases, with 6 bases left in between. There are 12 residues in the CDR3. Germline loops: CDR1 KGHSH, CDR2 LQKENI.

This rearrangement joins TRBV28 to TRBJ1-3; TRBD1 agrees at 7 bases. The germline gives CDR1 MDHEN, CDR2 SYDVKM. There are 15 residues in the CDR3. Trimming cost V 5 bases and J 2 bases; bases outside gene matches: 6. The DNA for the CDR3 is TGTGCCAGCAGTCCACAGGGGAGTGCTGGAAACACCATATATTTT. It is translated as CASSPQGSAGNTIYF.

A few counts support this clone. The chain recombines TRBV6-5 with TRBJ2-1; D not certain. The CDR3 is made up of 9 amino acids. Germline CDR1 and CDR2: MNHEY and SVGAGI. The V and J ends lost 4 bases and 10 bases respectively, with 2 bases between them. The CDR3 is CASSSEQFF. CDR3 nucleotides: TGTGCCAGCAGTTCGGAGCAGTTCTTC.

This rearrangement joins TRBV6-5 to TRBJ2-5; 9 bases are a match to TRBD2. The trim removed 1 base at V and 5 bases at J, leaving 5 bases unmatched. CDR1 is MNHEY and CDR2 is SVGAGI in the germline V gene. The CDR3 is made up of 15 amino acids. The CDR3 is CASSYWASGTETQYF. CDR3 DNA sequence: TGTGCCAGCAGTTACTGGGCTAGCGGGACTGAGACCCAGTACTTC.

V usage is TRBV7-2 and J usage is TRBJ2-7; the D is unclear. Per the germline V gene, CDR1 is SGHTA and CDR2 is FQGNSA. The CDR3 loop spans 12 amino acids. Trimming cost V 4 bases and J 2 bases, with 6 bases left between them. The CDR3 bases are TGTGCCAGCAGCTGGGCCACCTACGAGCAGTACTTC. It translates to CASSWATYEQYF.

This chain joins TRBV6-1 and TRBJ1-5; D is unclear. Germline V CDR1 and CDR2: MNHNS, SASEGT. The CDR3 totals 15 residues. The ends were cut back, 4 bases at V and 6 bases at J, with 16 bases in the middle. CDR3 coding DNA: TGTGCCAGCAGTGCCCGGGCCGTAAAGAGTCAGCCCCAGCATTTT. Amino acids: CASSARAVKSQPQHF.